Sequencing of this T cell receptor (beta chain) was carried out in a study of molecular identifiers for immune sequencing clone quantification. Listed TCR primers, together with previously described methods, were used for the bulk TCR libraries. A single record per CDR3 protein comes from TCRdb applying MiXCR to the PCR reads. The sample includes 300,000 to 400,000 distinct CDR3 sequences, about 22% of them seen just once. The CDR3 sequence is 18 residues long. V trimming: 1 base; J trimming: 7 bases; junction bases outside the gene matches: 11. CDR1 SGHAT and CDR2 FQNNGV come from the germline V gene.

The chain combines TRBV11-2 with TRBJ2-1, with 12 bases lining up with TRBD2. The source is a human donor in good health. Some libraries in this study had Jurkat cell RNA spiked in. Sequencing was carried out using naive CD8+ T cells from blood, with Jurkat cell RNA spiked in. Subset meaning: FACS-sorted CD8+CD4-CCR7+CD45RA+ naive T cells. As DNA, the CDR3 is TGTGCCAGCAGCTTAGGACTAGCGGGGGCCCACCTTTGGAATGAGCAGTTCTTC. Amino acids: CASSLGLAGAHLWNEQFF.